These 4 T cell receptor beta chains share one sample of origin, sequenced in a study of blood T cell repertoires in COVID-19. Clones were read by immunoSEQ multiplex PCR, and TCRdb kept only the in-frame ones, dropping some. The table lists about 90,000 clones, approximately 89% of them singletons, with under 0.6% in the top ten. Source material: peripheral blood. The receptors stem from a man aged 55-75 years with acute or convalescent COVID-19.

The chain has TRBV5-6 and TRBJ1-2, with 7 bases lining up with TRBD1. The CDR3 is made up of 13 amino acids. The germline V gene has CDR1 SGHDT and CDR2 YYEEEE. V was pared by 4 bases and J by 4 bases, with 4 bases of the junction left unmatched. This CDR3 reads CASSSDRAYGYTF. CDR3 sequence (DNA): TGTGCCAGCAGCAGCGACAGGGCCTATGGCTACACCTTC.

The chain links TRBV5-1 to TRBJ2-7; 11 bases are shared with TRBD1. The length of the CDR3 is 16 residues. In germline, CDR1 is SGHRS, CDR2 YFSETQ. V shed 2 bases and J 4 bases; nucleotides not matched to a gene: 8. The CDR3 protein is CASSLTGTGGFYEQYF. CDR3 DNA: TGCGCCAGCAGCTTAACCGGGACAGGGGGATTTTACGAGCAGTACTTC. The full variable domain, its missing parts supplied by reference TRBV5-1 and TRBJ2-7, is KAGVTQTPRYLIKTRGQQVTLSCSPISGHRSVSWYQQTPGQGLQFLFEYFSETQRNKGNFPGRFSGRQFSNSRSEMNVSTLELGDSALYLCASSLTGTGGFYEQYFGPGTRLTVT.

This clone was detected once. The chain uses TRBV7-2 and TRBJ2-7; TRBD2 matches 7 bases. Germline V gene data show CDR1 as SGHTA and CDR2 as FQGNSA. The CDR3 is made up of 12 amino acids. The V segment lost 1 base and the J segment 12 bases; nucleotides outside the gene matches: 6. The CDR3 spells CASSLVAGVPYF. CDR3 nucleotide sequence: TGTGCCAGCAGCTTAGTGGCGGGAGTCCCGTACTTC.

This chain uses TRBV29-1 with TRBJ2-5; the D gene is possibly TRBD2 (6 bases). Germline assignment: CDR1 SQVTM and CDR2 ANQGSEA. Deletions cut 2 bases from V and 4 bases from J, with 20 bases between. CDR3 length: 16 residues. CDR3 coding DNA: TGCAGCGTTGAAAAAGCCGGGCGGCCAGCGGGAGAGACCCAGTACTTC. This sequence encodes CSVEKAGRPAGETQYF.